These 13 T cell receptor beta chains were sequenced from one sample in a study of metastatic and nonmetastatic thyroid tumors. Not a single patient had been given any form of treatment at any point before undergoing thyroid surgery. TCRdb used MiXCR to call clones anew from the PCR reads. The sample has over 6,500 clones, roughly 3% seen once. Sequencing input: tumor tissue. Receptor source: a female donor with papillary thyroid cancer or a benign thyroid nodule (not recorded which). Some clones in this sample may be carry-over from other donors' samples.

In this sample, this clone is medium-sized. The chain has TRBV6-1 and TRBJ2-2; weak D call: TRBD2 (5 bases). Per germline, CDR1 MNHNS and CDR2 SASEGT. Trimming stripped 4 bases from V and 8 bases from J, with 11 bases between. The CDR3 is made up of 13 amino acids. DNA for the CDR3: TGTGCCAGCAGTGGTTCCGGGGTGGGGGAGCTGTTTTTT. This sequence encodes CASSGSGVGELFF.

This clone came up many times. The rearrangement links TRBV5-4 to TRBJ2-5; 8 positions agree with TRBD1. The length of the CDR3 is 14 residues. V lost 4 bases to trimming and J lost 3 bases; unmatched junction nucleotides: 5. From germline, CDR1 is SGHNT and CDR2 YYREEE (reference sequence). The CDR3 DNA is TGTGCCAGCAGCGTCGGGACAGGAAAAGAGACCCAGTACTTC. Translated: CASSVGTGKETQYF.

This clone is termed medium-sized (0.01 to 0.1%). The CDR3 is CASSSGTGGLAGVDYEQYF. CDR3 coding DNA: TGTGCCAGCAGCTCCGGGACAGGGGGTTTGGCGGGAGTGGACTACGAGCAGTACTTC. This chain joins TRBV7-8 and TRBJ2-7; 11 bases fit TRBD1. This CDR3 is 19 amino acids long. V was clipped by 4 bases and J by 3 bases; unmatched bases: 17. Germline loops: CDR1 SGHVS, CDR2 FQNEAQ.

This clone came up a few times. The V gene is TRBV6-1, the J gene TRBJ2-7; D perhaps matches TRBD2 (5 bases). Per germline, CDR1 MNHNS and CDR2 SASEGT. With 4 bases removed from V and 7 bases from J, the gap between germline ends came to 14 bases. The CDR3 consists of 13 residues. CDR3 loop: CASSGSGVGEQYF. The DNA of the CDR3 is TGTGCCAGCAGTGGTTCCGGGGTGGGGGAGCAGTACTTC.

Relative to its sample, this clone is medium-sized (0.01 to 0.1%). The J gene is TRBJ1-3, the V gene TRBV6-1; D is unresolved. The V and J ends lost 4 bases and 0 bases respectively, with 13 bases between them. This CDR3 comprises 16 residues. The germline V gene has CDR1 MNHNS and CDR2 SASEGT. CDR3 loop: CASSVIPIGSGNTIYF. CDR3 DNA: TGTGCCAGCAGTGTAATACCCATAGGCTCTGGAAACACCATATATTTT.

By sample fraction, this clone is medium-sized. For the CDR3, the DNA is TGCAGTGCTAGAGATTTAGGGACAGGGGATGATGAAAAACTGTTTTTT. Residues: CSARDLGTGDDEKLFF. The gene calls are TRBV20-1 and TRBJ1-4, with 10 bases that match TRBD1. This CDR3 is built from 16 residues. Germline lookup yields CDR1 DFQATT and CDR2 SNEGSKA (reference sequence). Trimming cost V 0 bases and J 6 bases; bases outside gene matches: 7.

This clone was counted at least ten times. The chain recombines TRBV7-9 with TRBJ2-4; TRBD2 might be the D (5 bases). V was shortened by 1 base and J by 11 bases, with 15 bases between the two germline ends. The CDR3 is made up of 14 amino acids. Germline V lookup: CDR1 SEHNR, CDR2 FQNEAQ (reference sequence). In DNA, the CDR3 is TGTGCCAGCAGCTTAGATGCGGACTCTGGTTTTCAGTACTTC. The encoded protein is CASSLDADSGFQYF. Full variable domain (rest looked up from reference TRBV7-9 and TRBJ2-4): DTGVSQNPRHKITKRGQNVTFRCDPISEHNRLYWYRQTLGQGPEFLTYFQNEAQLEKSRLLSDRFSAERPKGSFSTLEIQRTEQGDSAMYLCASSLDADSGFQYFGAGTRLSVL.

This clone is medium-sized. The CDR3 bases are TGTGCCAGCACCCTGGGAGTCTATGGAACCGGGGAGCTGTTTTTT. Translating gives CASTLGVYGTGELFF. The rearrangement uses TRBV12-3 or TRBV12-4 and TRBJ2-2; TRBD2 might be the D (5 bases). The CDR3 totals 15 residues. The ends were cut back, 7 bases at V and 5 bases at J, with 17 bases in the middle.

Sample share makes this clone medium-sized (0.01 to 0.1%). The J gene is TRBJ1-4, the V gene TRBV20-1; unclear D gene. This CDR3 region has 15 residues. Germline values: CDR1 DFQATT, CDR2 SNEGSKA (reference sequence). Between the trimmed V and J ends, which lost 6 bases and 8 bases, there was a span of 22 bases. CDR3 in DNA: TGCAGTGCGTACGGTGACACGGGTTTGGGGGAAAAACTGTTTTTT. Protein product: CSAYGDTGLGEKLFF.

This clone is labeled as medium-sized. The J gene is TRBJ1-1, the V gene TRBV9; 11 bases are shared with TRBD1. This CDR3 region has 17 residues. The germline CDR1 and CDR2 sequences are SGDLS and YYNGEE. V lost 0 bases to trimming and J lost 1 base; unmatched junction nucleotides: 5. CDR3 coding DNA: TGTGCCAGCAGCGTAGCTACGGGACAGGGGGAGAACACTGAAGCTTTCTTT. Protein sequence: CASSVATGQGENTEAFF.

This clone was observed at least ten times. This chain uses TRBV24-1 with TRBJ2-3; D is ambiguous. V lost 0 bases and J 5 bases, leaving 8 bases between the germline ends. Germline assignment: CDR1 KGHDR and CDR2 SFDVKD. The CDR3 totals 14 residues. In DNA, the CDR3 is TGTGCCACCAGTGATTTGAACGGCCGAGATACGCAGTATTTT. Protein product: CATSDLNGRDTQYF.

By sample share, this clone is medium-sized (0.01 to 0.1%). The chain combines TRBV20-1 with TRBJ2-2, with D possibly being TRBD1 or TRBD2 (5 bases each). CDR3 length: 16 amino acids. V was clipped by 5 bases and J by 2 bases, with 18 bases between them. Germline V gives CDR1 DFQATT, CDR2 SNEGSKA (reference sequence). CDR3 sequence (DNA): TGCAGTGCTGTAACCTCCGGGACGGCAAACACCGGGGAGCTGTTTTTT. It specifies CSAVTSGTANTGELFF.

As regards this clone: A junction boundary mismatches the germline segment, possibly from a read error. The chain couples TRBV5-1 to TRBJ2-3; possible D gene TRBD1, 5 bases. This CDR3 has 14 residues. Germline V gene sequence: CDR1 SGHRS, CDR2 YFSETQ. CDR3 in amino acids: CASSLGQSTGTQYF. The CDR3 bases are TGCGCCAGCAGCCTAGGGCAAAGCACAGGTACGCAGTATTTT.